The 31 T cell receptor beta chains below come from one sample, sequenced in a study of shared clonotypes between healthy human individuals. Sequencing was performed with immunoSEQ multiplex PCR; in TCRdb, only in-frame clones are kept and a portion is missing. Here the sample spans fewer than 500,000 clones, over 75% being singletons. Sequencing input: PBMCs. Receptors originate from a woman aged 40 to 50 in good health. Some clones in this sample may be carry-over from other donors' samples.

The gene calls are TRBV2 and TRBJ2-1, with 7 bases matching TRBD1. CDR1 and CDR2 (germline): SNHLY, FYNNEI. V dropped 0 bases and J dropped 9; count of bases not matched to a gene: 8. The CDR3 has 15 residues. In nucleotides, the CDR3 is TGTGCCAGCAGTGAAGCGCGAGGGGGCAGGGGTGAGCAGTTCTTC. It yields the protein CASSEARGGRGEQFF.

J is TRBJ2-7 and V is TRBV6-5; D is possibly TRBD2 (6 bases). Germline V gives CDR1 MNHEY, CDR2 SVGAGI. CDR3 length: 13 residues. The V end was cut by 7 bases, the J end by 3 bases, with 13 bases between. CDR3 nucleotide sequence: TGTGCCAGCAAACCGGGACTCGGCTACGAGCAGTACTTC. Amino acid sequence: CASKPGLGYEQYF.

The chain employs TRBV6-1 and TRBJ1-3; possible D gene TRBD1, 5 bases. Trimming removed 4 bases at V and 0 bases at J, with 13 bases between. Germline CDR1 MNHNS, CDR2 SASEGT. The CDR3 spans 16 residues. The CDR3 here is CASSVDSRYSGNTIYF. The CDR3 DNA sequence: TGTGCCAGCAGTGTAGACAGCCGCTACTCTGGAAACACCATATATTTT.

The chain employs TRBV7-8 and TRBJ2-2; D gene uncertain. In germline, CDR1 is SGHVS, CDR2 FQNEAQ. V shed 0 bases and J shed 5 bases, with 19 bases lying between them. CDR3 size: 18 residues. CDR3 region: CASSLAFGGYVSTGELFF. The DNA for the CDR3 is TGTGCCAGCAGCTTAGCATTTGGTGGTTATGTCTCTACCGGGGAGCTGTTTTTT.

The chain joins TRBV7-8 to TRBJ2-7; 10 nucleotides align to TRBD2. Trimming removed 2 bases from V and 2 bases from J; junction bases left unmatched: 3. Germline CDR1 and CDR2: SGHVS and FQNEAQ. The CDR3 length is 15 residues. The CDR3 DNA sequence: TGTGCCAGCAGCTTACTCGGACTAGCGGCCTACGAGCAGTACTTC. It yields the protein CASSLLGLAAYEQYF.

The chain couples TRBV9 to TRBJ2-1; 9 bases map to TRBD1. V trimming: 0 bases; J trimming: 10 bases; junction bases outside the gene matches: 2. The CDR3 is made up of 13 amino acids. CDR1 SGDLS and CDR2 YYNGEE come from the germline V gene. In nucleotides, the CDR3 is TGTGCCAGCAGCGTAGAGGGACAGGGAGAGCAGTTCTTC. Its protein is CASSVEGQGEQFF. Complete variable domain (other parts from reference TRBV9 and TRBJ2-1): DSGVTQTPKHLITATGQRVTLRCSPRSGDLSVYWYQQSLDQGLQFLIQYYNGEERAKGNILERFSAQQFPDLHSELNLSSLELGDSALYFCASSVEGQGEQFFGPGTRLTVL.

The gene calls are TRBV30 and TRBJ1-2; no clear D. This CDR3 region has 15 residues. The ends were cut back, 1 base at V and 3 bases at J, with 15 bases in the middle. Germline values: CDR1 GTSNPN, CDR2 SVGIG (reference sequence). The CDR3 bases are TGTGCCTGGAGTGCTATACTCGGATCTCACTATGGCTACACCTTC. As protein: CAWSAILGSHYGYTF. Supplemented by reference TRBV30 and TRBJ1-2, the full variable domain reads SQTIHQWPATLVQPVGSPLSLECTVEGTSNPNLYWYRQAAGRGLQLLFYSVGIGQISSEVPQNLSASRPQDRQFILSSKKLLLSDSGFYLCAWSAILGSHYGYTFGSGTRLTVV.

The genes are TRBV11-3 and TRBJ2-2, with 12 bases matching TRBD2. V was pared by 1 base and J by 5 bases, with 5 bases of the junction left unmatched. This CDR3 region has 17 residues. Germline CDR1 and CDR2: SGHNT and YENEEA. This CDR3 reads CASSLAGLAGGTGELFF. The CDR3 nucleotides are TGTGCCAGCAGCTTAGCGGGACTAGCGGGCGGAACCGGGGAGCTGTTTTTT.

The V call is TRBV2, the J call TRBJ2-5; D is tentatively TRBD1 or TRBD2 (6 bases each). The V end was cut by 4 bases, the J end by 9 bases, with 9 bases between. Germline loops: CDR1 SNHLY, CDR2 FYNNEI. The CDR3 extends over 11 amino acids. CDR3 sequence reads: CASSGRGAQYF. CDR3 in DNA: TGTGCCAGCAGTGGGAGGGGGGCCCAGTACTTC.

The J gene is TRBJ2-7, the V gene TRBV5-4; TRBD2 is a possible D gene (6 bases). Germline lookup yields CDR1 SGHNT and CDR2 YYREEE (reference sequence). V was trimmed by 3 bases and J by 0 bases, leaving 10 bases between them. This CDR3 region has 14 residues. CDR3 DNA sequence: TGTGCCAGCAGCTGGGGAGGCCGCTCCTACGAGCAGTACTTC. It yields the protein CASSWGGRSYEQYF. The variable domain in full, completed from reference TRBV5-4 and TRBJ2-7, reads ETGVTQSPTHLIKTRGQQVTLRCSSQSGHNTVSWYQQALGQGPQFIFQYYREEENGRGNFPPRFSGLQFPNYSSELNVNALELDDSALYLCASSWGGRSYEQYFGPGTRLTVT.

The J gene is TRBJ1-3, the V gene TRBV5-1; D gene unclear. Per germline, CDR1 SGHRS and CDR2 YFSETQ. The CDR3 covers 15 residues. The V gene lost 3 bases and the J gene lost 1 base, with 11 bases spanning the gap. Here the CDR3 DNA reads TGCGCCAGCAGCTATGTCGCGGGGTCTGGAAACACCATATATTTT. As protein: CASSYVAGSGNTIYF.

The chain links TRBV15 to TRBJ1-2; D might be TRBD1 (5 bases). This CDR3 region has 13 residues. Deletions cut 1 base from V and 5 bases from J, with 8 bases between. Germline-derived CDR1 and CDR2 are LNHNV and YYDKDF (reference sequence). The CDR3 coding sequence is TGTGCCACCAGCAGAGGACAGCAGTATGGCTACACCTTC. Protein: CATSRGQQYGYTF.

The table lists this clone with many counts. This rearrangement joins TRBV5-4 to TRBJ1-2; possible D gene TRBD1, 5 bases. V shed 4 bases and J shed 2 bases, with 18 bases lying between them. Germline assignment: CDR1 SGHNT and CDR2 YYREEE (reference sequence). The CDR3 contains 16 residues. CDR3 region: CASSPDNGLLNYGYTF. In DNA, the CDR3 is TGTGCCAGCAGCCCGGACAATGGGTTATTGAACTATGGCTACACCTTC.

CDR3 loop: CASSLGGRGDEQFF. The CDR3 nucleotides read TGTGCCAGCAGCTTAGGCGGGAGAGGAGATGAGCAGTTCTTC. The genes are TRBV7-3 and TRBJ2-1, with TRBD2 identical over 7 bases. CDR3 length equals 14 residues. V was clipped by 2 bases and J by 8 bases; unmatched bases: 6. Germline V gene lookup returns CDR1 SGHTA and CDR2 FQGTGA.

Regarding this clone: At the DNA level, this CDR3 is encoded by other sequences in the same sample as well. The genes are TRBV30 and TRBJ2-7; 7 nucleotides align to TRBD1. Germline CDR1 reads GTSNPN; CDR2 reads SVGIG (reference sequence). J was trimmed by 1 base and V by 3 bases; bases with no gene match: 3. The CDR3 contains 13 residues. The chain's CDR3 is CAWRPRGSYEQYF. The CDR3 coding sequence is TGTGCCTGGAGACCCAGGGGGTCCTACGAGCAGTACTTC.

Note on this clone: Additional DNA sequences in this sample encode the identical CDR3. The CDR3 sequence is CASRGGGTRTYEQYF. CDR3 sequence (DNA): TGTGCCAGCAGGGGAGGGGGGACTAGGACCTACGAGCAGTACTTC. V usage is TRBV6-5 and J usage is TRBJ2-7, with TRBD2 identical over 8 bases. Looked up from germline, CDR1 is MNHEY and CDR2 is SVGAGI. V shed 6 bases and J 2 bases; nucleotides not matched to a gene: 9. This CDR3 has 15 residues.

This sequence joins TRBV6-1 and TRBJ2-7; TRBD2 agrees at 7 bases. Losses at the gene ends were 6 bases for V and 3 bases for J; bases not matched to a gene: 5. This CDR3 region has 13 residues. Per germline, CDR1 MNHNS and CDR2 SASEGT. The CDR3 bases are TGTGCCAGCAGCCCCAGGGAGGGCTACGAGCAGTACTTC. This gives the protein CASSPREGYEQYF.

To note about this clone: One end of the junction fails to match germline, which may point to a read error. The chain is built from TRBV14 and TRBJ2-2; TRBD2 matches at 11 bases. This CDR3 is 21 amino acids long. Germline CDR1 and CDR2: SGHDN and FVKESK. DNA for the CDR3: TGTGCCAGCAGCCAAGGGCGACTAGCGGGACGAAAGGAAAAGAACACCGGGAAGCTGTTTTTT. Translated: CASSQGRLAGRKEKNTGKLFF.

J is TRBJ2-3 and V is TRBV7-9; unclear D gene. The V gene's germline CDR1 is SEHNR and CDR2 FQNEAQ (reference sequence). This CDR3 comprises 15 residues. V shed 8 bases and J shed 0 bases, with 15 bases lying between them. CDR3 nucleotide sequence: TGTGCCAGCGGGCCGGCGGCCTCTAGCACAGATACGCAGTATTTT. It yields the protein CASGPAASSTDTQYF.

The CDR3 spells CASSQDPGVEKLFF. As DNA, the CDR3 is TGTGCCAGCAGCCAAGATCCCGGGGTCGAAAAACTGTTTTTT. The chain recombines TRBV4-2 with TRBJ1-4; D remains ambiguous. Germline CDR1 reads LGHNA; CDR2 reads YNFKEQ. This CDR3 comprises 14 residues. Trimming left V 0 bases short and J 8 bases short, with 10 bases between.

V and J are TRBV2 and TRBJ2-7; 9 positions agree with TRBD2. This CDR3 comprises 15 residues. V shed 5 bases and J 2 bases; nucleotides not matched to a gene: 7. CDR1 SNHLY and CDR2 FYNNEI come from the germline V gene. Here the CDR3 DNA reads TGTGCCAGCAGTCCTCCTAGCGGGGCTACCTACGAGCAGTACTTC. Protein product: CASSPPSGATYEQYF.

The chain uses TRBV2 and TRBJ1-6; D unclear. CDR1 SNHLY and CDR2 FYNNEI come from the germline V gene. V shed 4 bases and J shed 0 bases, with 16 bases lying between them. There are 18 residues in the CDR3. DNA for the CDR3: TGTGCCAGCAGTGTCCTACCTCGACCGAGCTCCTATAATTCACCCCTCCACTTT. It specifies CASSVLPRPSSYNSPLHF.

On this clone: Only one base separates this from a far larger clonotype, so it likely reflects a read error. The J gene is TRBJ2-5, the V gene TRBV4-3, with 9 bases fitting TRBD1. Trimming took 1 base from V and 5 from J; bases not matched to a gene: 2. CDR1 and CDR2 from the germline V gene are LGHNA and YSLEER. The CDR3 covers 14 residues. The chain's CDR3 is CASSQGDRDETQYF. The CDR3 nucleotides read TGCGCCAGCAGCCAAGGGGACAGGGATGAGACCCAGTACTTC.

The chain combines TRBV20-1 with TRBJ2-5; D not resolved. The DNA end is more similar to TRBJ2-7, so the J call may be wrong. CDR3 size: 10 residues. The germline gives CDR1 DFQATT, CDR2 SNEGSKA (reference sequence). DNA of the CDR3: TGCAGTGCTTCCCTTGGCGAGCAGTACTTC. This encodes CSASLGEQYF.

This clone is a singleton in its sample. The gene calls are TRBV5-1 and TRBJ2-1; D gene ambiguous. The CDR3 totals 14 residues. Germline V lookup: CDR1 SGHRS, CDR2 YFSETQ. V lost 4 bases and J lost 6, with 14 bases in between. The CDR3 loop is CASSQDNAGNEQFF. DNA of the CDR3: TGCGCCAGCAGCCAAGACAACGCCGGCAATGAGCAGTTCTTC.

In its sample, this clone was seen once. The J gene is TRBJ2-3, the V gene TRBV19; TRBD1 matches 10 bases. The CDR3 runs 13 residues. After removal of 5 bases from V and 4 bases from J, the junction contained 0 bases not matched to a gene. CDR1 and CDR2 from the germline V gene are LNHDA and SQIVND (reference sequence). CDR3 sequence (DNA): TGTGCCAGTAGTGGGACAGGGGCAGATACGCAGTATTTT. Protein sequence: CASSGTGADTQYF.

This clone has at least ten counts. This chain links TRBV30 with TRBJ2-1; D call uncertain. CDR3 size: 13 residues. Trimming shortened V by 2 bases and J by 12 bases, and 17 bases separated the two germline ends. Looked up from germline, CDR1 is GTSNPN and CDR2 is SVGIG (reference sequence). The chain's CDR3 is CAWSSYTISGQFF. Here the CDR3 DNA reads TGTGCCTGGAGTAGTTACACCATCTCTGGGCAGTTCTTC. The whole variable domain, remainder taken from reference TRBV30 and TRBJ2-1, is SQTIHQWPATLVQPVGSPLSLECTVEGTSNPNLYWYRQAAGRGLQLLFYSVGIGQISSEVPQNLSASRPQDRQFILSSKKLLLSDSGFYLCAWSSYTISGQFFGPGTRLTVL.

This chain joins TRBV9 and TRBJ2-1; D is ambiguous. The CDR3 spans 16 residues. Trimming took off 0 bases at V and 4 bases at J, with 14 bases between the two ends. Germline CDR1 reads SGDLS; CDR2 reads YYNGEE. The CDR3 nucleotides read TGTGCCAGCAGCGTAGGGTCCTACTCCAGGTACAATGAGCAGTTCTTC. Translation gives CASSVGSYSRYNEQFF.

The chain carries TRBV5-1 and TRBJ2-5; 8 bases agree with TRBD2. CDR3 length equals 15 residues. V dropped 2 bases and J dropped 3; count of bases not matched to a gene: 6. Germline V gene sequence: CDR1 SGHRS, CDR2 YFSETQ. The CDR3, as DNA: TGCGCCAGCAGCTTCGGGAGCGGGGGAAAAGAGACCCAGTACTTC. The encoded protein is CASSFGSGGKETQYF.

The rearrangement links TRBV5-1 to TRBJ1-2; weak D call: TRBD1 (5 bases). V lost 4 bases, J lost 8 bases, and 15 bases lay in between. The CDR3 loop spans 13 amino acids. In germline, CDR1 is SGHRS, CDR2 YFSETQ. CDR3 residues: CASSESWQGGYTF. DNA for the CDR3: TGCGCCAGCAGCGAGTCATGGCAGGGCGGCTACACCTTC.

The rearrangement joins TRBV4-3 to TRBJ2-7; 8 bases fit TRBD2. This CDR3 region has 15 residues. CDR1 and CDR2 from the germline V gene are LGHNA and YSLEER. The J segment lost 3 bases and the V segment lost 0 bases, leaving 4 bases of the junction unmatched. The CDR3: CASSQDLSGSYEQYF. The CDR3 DNA reads as TGCGCCAGCAGCCAAGATTTGAGCGGGAGCTACGAGCAGTACTTC.